The 11 T cell receptor beta chains below come from one sample, sequenced in a study of blood T cell repertoires in COVID-19. Profiling relied on immunoSEQ multiplex PCR, and the TCRdb table lists in-frame clones only, not all of them. The sample has approximately 220,000 clones; 75% to 90% are singletons. Sequenced material: PBMCs or T cells enriched from blood (not recorded which). These TCRs come from a woman in her forties with acute COVID-19.

This chain uses TRBV5-1 with TRBJ2-2, with unresolved D. CDR1 SGHRS and CDR2 YFSETQ come from the germline V gene. Between the trimmed V and J ends, which lost 0 bases and 1 base, there was a span of 4 bases. The length of the CDR3 is 14 residues. For the CDR3, the DNA is TGCGCCAGCAGCTTGGTTAGGAACACCGGGGAGCTGTTTTTT. Its protein product is CASSLVRNTGELFF.

This clone showed up just once. The J gene is TRBJ1-1, the V gene TRBV4-3; possibly TRBD1 for D (5 bases). Germline V gene sequence: CDR1 LGHNA, CDR2 YSLEER. V dropped 0 bases and J dropped 5 bases, with 13 bases sitting between them. The CDR3 spans 15 residues. The CDR3 reads CASSQDLGGRTEAFF. Written as DNA, the CDR3 is TGCGCCAGCAGCCAAGACTTGGGGGGTAGAACTGAAGCTTTCTTT.

The genes are TRBV29-1 and TRBJ1-1; D remains unclear. This CDR3 is built from 10 residues. Germline CDR1 reads SQVTM; CDR2 reads ANQGSEA. The V end lost 5 bases, the J end lost 5 bases, and 6 bases lay between the germline ends. The CDR3 reads CSVFGTEAFF. CDR3 DNA: TGCAGCGTTTTCGGTACTGAAGCTTTCTTT.

The rearrangement uses TRBV7-2 and TRBJ1-1; D remains ambiguous. The germline V gene encodes CDR1 SGHTA and CDR2 FQGNSA. The V gene lost 6 bases and the J gene lost 1 base, with 3 bases spanning the gap. The CDR3 has 11 amino acids. This CDR3 is CASRRNTEAFF. CDR3 in DNA: TGTGCCAGCAGGCGGAACACTGAAGCTTTCTTT.

This clone was counted many times. The chain links TRBV6-5 to TRBJ1-5, with 8 nucleotides matching TRBD1. This CDR3 region has 14 residues. CDR1 and CDR2 (germline): MNHEY, SVGAGI. V shed 6 bases, J shed 3 bases, and the junction held 4 bases outside the gene matches. This chain's CDR3 is CASRTGANNQPQHF. CDR3 in DNA: TGTGCCAGCAGGACAGGGGCCAACAATCAGCCCCAGCATTTT.

V is TRBV9 and J is TRBJ1-5, with 7 bases fitting TRBD1. Germline values: CDR1 SGDLS, CDR2 YYNGEE. The trim removed 0 bases at V and 7 bases at J, leaving 4 bases unmatched. This CDR3 has 14 residues. CDR3 coding DNA: TGTGCCAGCAGCGTAGGAGGGGGCGGGCAGCCCCAGCATTTT. Amino acid sequence: CASSVGGGGQPQHF. The variable domain in full, completed from reference TRBV9 and TRBJ1-5, reads DSGVTQTPKHLITATGQRVTLRCSPRSGDLSVYWYQQSLDQGLQFLIQYYNGEERAKGNILERFSAQQFPDLHSELNLSSLELGDSALYFCASSVGGGGQPQHFGDGTRLSIL.

The chain has TRBV3-1 (or the pseudogene TRBV3-2) and TRBJ2-7; D gene uncertain. The ends were cut back, 2 bases at V and 2 bases at J, with 4 bases in the middle. This CDR3 is built from 12 residues. Germline V CDR1 and CDR2: LGHDT, YNNKEL (reference sequence). CDR3 sequence reads: CASSQTAYEQYF. In DNA, the CDR3 is TGTGCCAGCAGCCAAACTGCCTACGAGCAGTACTTC.

This chain connects TRBV7-9 to TRBJ1-1; maybe TRBD1 (5 bases). In germline, CDR1 is SEHNR, CDR2 FQNEAQ (reference sequence). The CDR3 is 15 amino acids. V was shortened by 3 bases and J by 7 bases, with 18 bases between the two germline ends. CDR3 sequence reads: CASSFRAGPASEAFF. The CDR3 coding sequence is TGTGCCAGCAGCTTCCGCGCGGGGCCGGCCAGTGAAGCTTTCTTT.

V gene TRBV7-3 combines with J gene TRBJ2-1; tentatively, D is TRBD1 (5 bases). Germline lookup yields CDR1 SGHTA and CDR2 FQGTGA. CDR3 length: 15 residues. The V and J ends lost 5 bases and 0 bases respectively, with 11 bases between them. In DNA, the CDR3 is TGTGCCAGCAGCACGACAGTTGGCTCCTACAATGAGCAGTTCTTC. Translation: CASSTTVGSYNEQFF.

This clone was counted between two and nine times. The rearrangement joins TRBV9 to TRBJ1-1; D gene unclear. Germline CDR1 SGDLS, CDR2 YYNGEE. V dropped 0 bases and J dropped 5 bases, with 17 bases sitting between them. This CDR3 comprises 16 residues. CDR3 in amino acids: CASSVAPIEGRTEAFF. The CDR3 DNA reads as TGTGCCAGCAGCGTAGCCCCAATTGAGGGCAGAACTGAAGCTTTCTTT.

This clone was recorded only once. The chain is built from TRBV29-1 and TRBJ1-4; D possibly corresponds to TRBD1 (6 bases). In germline, CDR1 is SQVTM, CDR2 ANQGSEA. The length of the CDR3 is 13 residues. Trimming cost V 5 bases and J 4 bases, with 11 bases left between them. In DNA, the CDR3 is TGCAGCGTTACAGGGATAGGTAATGAAAAACTGTTTTTT. Residues: CSVTGIGNEKLFF.